This T cell receptor beta chain was observed in a study of OX40 agonist ivuxolimab in advanced cancers. Sequencing used immunoSEQ multiplex PCR; TCRdb keeps in-frame clones, though not all of them. Among around 99,000 clones listed, 80% to 95% were seen once. This clone appeared a single time. Germline loops: CDR1 SGHTA, CDR2 FQGNSA. The CDR3 has 14 residues. The ends were cut back, 5 bases at V and 5 bases at J, with 15 bases in the middle. The source of this sequence is an adult with an advanced solid tumor such as melanoma, head and neck, liver or kidney cancer. The sample here was CD4+ or CD8+ T cells sorted from blood, taken in a trial of the OX40 agonist ivuxolimab. The V call is TRBV7-2, the J call TRBJ2-5; D tentatively fits TRBD1 or TRBD2 (5 bases each). CDR3 nucleotide sequence: TGTGCCAGCAGCATCGGGACCTCAAAGGAGACCCAGTACTTC. Translated, it gives CASSIGTSKETQYF.